These 22 T cell receptor beta chains were all obtained from the same sample, sequenced in a study of blood T cell repertoires in COVID-19. Sequenced by immunoSEQ multiplex PCR; TCRdb stores in-frame clones only, minus some. The table includes 150,000 to 200,000 clones, approximately 83% detected once. Sequenced sample: peripheral blood. The receptor source for this set is a man aged 55 to 70 with acute or convalescent COVID-19.

The rearrangement uses TRBV9 and TRBJ2-2; TRBD2 matches 12 bases. The CDR3 contains 16 residues. Germline CDR1 reads SGDLS; CDR2 reads YYNGEE. The J segment lost 1 base and the V segment lost 2 bases, leaving 0 bases of the junction unmatched. The CDR3 spells CASSVTSGGNTGELFF. The CDR3 nucleotides are TGTGCCAGCAGCGTGACTAGCGGGGGGAACACCGGGGAGCTGTTTTTT.

Written as DNA, the CDR3 is TGTGCCAGCAGTGCTCAGGGGGCTGGGTGGAATCAGCCCCAGCATTTT. Its protein is CASSAQGAGWNQPQHF. The chain uses TRBV6-1 and TRBJ1-5; 8 bases map to TRBD1. V trimming: 4 bases; J trimming: 4 bases; junction bases outside the gene matches: 9. Germline V gene lookup returns CDR1 MNHNS and CDR2 SASEGT. This CDR3 is 16 amino acids long.

This clone was seen only once. V usage is TRBV5-6 and J usage is TRBJ2-2; 9 bases match TRBD2. Germline V lookup: CDR1 SGHDT, CDR2 YYEEEE. The CDR3 consists of 15 residues. Unmatched junction bases numbered 3, after V lost 1 base and J lost 5 bases. The CDR3, as DNA: TGTGCCAGCAGCTTGAGCGGGAGGACGACCGGGGAGCTGTTTTTT. The encoded protein is CASSLSGRTTGELFF.

The chain is built from TRBV7-9 and TRBJ1-3, with D possibly TRBD1 on 6 matching bases. Trimming cost V 5 bases and J 3 bases, with 20 bases left between them. Germline V gene data show CDR1 as SEHNR and CDR2 as FQNEAQ (reference sequence). The CDR3 has 17 residues. CDR3 in amino acids: CASSLGGDTKRGNTIYF. The CDR3 DNA follows: TGTGCCAGCAGCCTGGGGGGGGACACCAAACGTGGAAACACCATATATTTT.

V and J are TRBV7-2 and TRBJ2-3; D gene unclear. CDR3 length: 15 amino acids. With 1 base removed from V and 0 bases from J, the gap between germline ends came to 8 bases. CDR1 is SGHTA and CDR2 is FQGNSA in the germline V gene. The DNA for the CDR3 is TGTGCCAGCAGCTTAGTTGGCCACAGCACAGATACGCAGTATTTT. Amino acid sequence: CASSLVGHSTDTQYF.

CDR3 loop: CASSPQGGSYNEQFF. CDR3 bases: TGTGCCAGCAGCCCCCAGGGTGGCTCCTACAATGAGCAGTTCTTC. The rearrangement links TRBV7-3 to TRBJ2-1; a weak D match, TRBD1 (5 bases). The CDR3 consists of 15 residues. V lost 5 bases to trimming and J lost 0 bases, with 11 bases between them. Germline V lookup: CDR1 SGHTA, CDR2 FQGTGA.

The chain carries TRBV4-2 and TRBJ2-1; 9 bases are shared with TRBD2. Germline V CDR1 and CDR2: LGHNA, YNFKEQ. CDR3 size: 14 residues. The ends lost 3 bases at V and 4 bases at J; junction bases unmatched: 1. CDR3 DNA sequence: TGTGCCAGCAGCCAGACTAGCGGATACAATGAGCAGTTCTTC. Amino acid sequence: CASSQTSGYNEQFF.

CDR3 sequence reads: CASSPRTSGYEQYF. The CDR3 DNA reads TGTGCCAGTAGTCCTCGGACTAGCGGCTACGAGCAGTACTTC. V usage is TRBV19 and J usage is TRBJ2-7; 10 bases map to TRBD2. Germline V gene sequence: CDR1 LNHDA, CDR2 SQIVND (reference sequence). The CDR3 length is 14 residues. The V segment lost 5 bases and the J segment 3 bases; nucleotides outside the gene matches: 4.

The genes are TRBV27 and TRBJ1-2, with TRBD1 matching over 8 bases. The CDR3 covers 14 residues. Germline assignment: CDR1 MNHEY and CDR2 SMNVEV (reference sequence). With 6 bases clipped from V and 5 bases from J, the junction kept 8 bases outside the gene matches. The CDR3 loop reads CASRPGTGGYGYTF. The CDR3 DNA reads TGTGCCAGCAGACCGGGGACAGGAGGTTATGGCTACACCTTC.

V is TRBV6-5 and J is TRBJ2-1; a possible D gene is TRBD1 (6 bases). Looked up from germline, CDR1 is MNHEY and CDR2 is SVGAGI. This CDR3 region has 15 residues. V lost 5 bases and J 5 bases, leaving 16 bases between the germline ends. CDR3: CASSTGTQGNNEQFF. DNA of the CDR3: TGTGCCAGCAGTACCGGGACACAAGGGAACAATGAGCAGTTCTTC.

The chain combines TRBV5-1 with TRBJ2-3; possible D gene TRBD1, 5 bases. V gave up 7 bases and J gave up 6 bases, with 9 bases separating them. Per germline, CDR1 SGHRS and CDR2 YFSETQ. The CDR3 consists of 11 residues. The CDR3 sequence is CASRSGDTQYF. CDR3 nucleotides: TGCGCCAGCCGCTCAGGGGATACGCAGTATTTT.

The V and J genes are TRBV27 and TRBJ2-7, with 7 positions matching TRBD2. Germline lookup yields CDR1 MNHEY and CDR2 SMNVEV (reference sequence). The CDR3 is 16 residues long. V was pared by 5 bases and J by 3 bases, with 13 bases of the junction left unmatched. DNA for the CDR3: TGTGCCAGCAGTCCCTTTATAGAGACTAGCTTCTACGAGCAGTACTTC. It translates to CASSPFIETSFYEQYF.

The chain employs TRBV5-1 and TRBJ1-6; D perhaps matches TRBD1 (6 bases). Germline-derived CDR1 and CDR2 are SGHRS and YFSETQ. The CDR3 contains 16 residues. The germline V and J ends were trimmed by 5 bases and 4 bases, with 16 bases remaining between them. CDR3 sequence: CASSSGTQVYNSPLHF. In DNA, the CDR3 is TGCGCCAGCAGTAGCGGGACACAAGTTTATAATTCACCCCTCCACTTT.

As regards this clone: This CDR3 is also generated by other DNA sequences in the sample. This chain joins TRBV9 and TRBJ2-1; a weak D match, TRBD2 (5 bases). The germline V gene has CDR1 SGDLS and CDR2 YYNGEE. Trimming cost V 0 bases and J 5 bases, with 15 bases left between them. The CDR3 spans 16 residues. CDR3 sequence reads: CASSVGGFTADNEQFF. The CDR3 DNA follows: TGTGCCAGCAGCGTAGGCGGGTTCACAGCGGACAATGAGCAGTTCTTC.

The V and J genes are TRBV7-9 and TRBJ2-3; 7 nucleotides line up with TRBD1. V lost 3 bases to trimming and J lost 4 bases; unmatched junction nucleotides: 7. This CDR3 spans 15 amino acids. CDR1 and CDR2 from the germline V gene are SEHNR and FQNEAQ (reference sequence). CDR3 DNA: TGTGCCAGCAGCTTTAAGACAGGGAACGCAGATACGCAGTATTTT. Translating gives CASSFKTGNADTQYF.

The chain is built from TRBV7-2 and TRBJ2-7; D possibly corresponds to TRBD1 (6 bases). The germline CDR1 and CDR2 sequences are SGHTA and FQGNSA. Trimming pared 3 bases from V and 0 bases from J, leaving 12 bases between. The CDR3 contains 15 residues. CDR3 loop: CASSFPTGLSYEQYF. The CDR3 DNA reads as TGTGCCAGCAGCTTTCCGACAGGCCTCTCCTACGAGCAGTACTTC.

This chain connects TRBV4-3 to TRBJ2-3, with 8 nucleotides matching TRBD2. This CDR3 has 14 amino acids. V gave up 3 bases and J gave up 5 bases; unmatched junction bases: 4. Germline lookup yields CDR1 LGHNA and CDR2 YSLEER. The CDR3 nucleotides read TGCGCCAGCAGCCAGGGTCGGGGGGGAGATACGCAGTATTTT. Its translation is CASSQGRGGDTQYF.

This chain connects TRBV19 to TRBJ1-5; TRBD1 agrees at 8 bases. Trimming cost V 7 bases and J 3 bases; bases outside gene matches: 5. The CDR3 is 14 amino acids. Per germline, CDR1 LNHDA and CDR2 SQIVND (reference sequence). In DNA, the CDR3 is TGTGCCAGTACCACGGACAGGGTCAATCAGCCCCAGCATTTT. It translates to CASTTDRVNQPQHF.

The V call is TRBV28, the J call TRBJ2-7, with D perhaps matching TRBD1 (6 bases). Trimming took 1 base from V and 2 from J, leaving 9 bases between them. Germline V gene lookup returns CDR1 MDHEN and CDR2 SYDVKM. CDR3 size: 14 residues. DNA for the CDR3: TGTGCCAGCAGTTTATTGCCAGGGGCCTACGAGCAGTACTTC. It translates to CASSLLPGAYEQYF.

The J gene is TRBJ1-2, the V gene TRBV5-4; 9 bases fit TRBD1. The CDR3 sequence is 17 residues long. V trimming: 4 bases; J trimming: 6 bases; junction bases outside the gene matches: 16. Germline V lookup: CDR1 SGHNT, CDR2 YYREEE (reference sequence). In DNA, the CDR3 is TGTGCCAGCAGCGCGGGGACAGGGAATAGAAAAGTACATGGCTACACCTTC. Its translation: CASSAGTGNRKVHGYTF. The complete variable domain, with remaining parts taken from reference TRBV5-4 and TRBJ1-2, reads ETGVTQSPTHLIKTRGQQVTLRCSSQSGHNTVSWYQQALGQGPQFIFQYYREEENGRGNFPPRFSGLQFPNYSSELNVNALELDDSALYLCASSAGTGNRKVHGYTFGSGTRLTVV.

V and J are TRBV4-3 and TRBJ1-4; 9 bases align to TRBD1. CDR1 and CDR2 from the germline V gene are LGHNA and YSLEER. The CDR3 contains 14 residues. V shed 4 bases and J 5 bases; nucleotides not matched to a gene: 2. The CDR3 bases are TGCGCCAGCAGCCTTGGACAGGGGAATGAAAAACTGTTTTTT. This gives the protein CASSLGQGNEKLFF.

V and J are TRBV5-3 and TRBJ2-1, with 9 bases identical to TRBD2. TRBV5-3 is classed as an ORF, of uncertain function. The CDR3 is made up of 21 amino acids. The V gene end was trimmed by 0 bases and the J gene end by 0 bases; junction bases not matched to a gene: 16. The CDR3 reads CARSLVPTSGLLPSSYNEQFF. The CDR3 nucleotides are TGTGCCAGAAGCTTGGTGCCGACTAGCGGCCTATTGCCCTCCTCCTACAATGAGCAGTTCTTC.